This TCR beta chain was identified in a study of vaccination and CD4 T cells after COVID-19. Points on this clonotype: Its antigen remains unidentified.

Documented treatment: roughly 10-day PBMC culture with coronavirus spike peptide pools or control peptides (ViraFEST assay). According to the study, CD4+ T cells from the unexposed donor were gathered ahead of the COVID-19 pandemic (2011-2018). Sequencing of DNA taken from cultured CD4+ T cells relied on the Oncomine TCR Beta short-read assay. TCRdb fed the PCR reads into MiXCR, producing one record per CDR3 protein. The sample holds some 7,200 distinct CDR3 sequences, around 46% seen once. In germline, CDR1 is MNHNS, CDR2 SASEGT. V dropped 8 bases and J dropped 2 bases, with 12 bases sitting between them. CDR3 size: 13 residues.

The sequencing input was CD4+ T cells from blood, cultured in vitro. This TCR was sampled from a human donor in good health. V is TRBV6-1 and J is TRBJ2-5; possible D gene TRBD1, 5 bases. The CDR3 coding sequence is TGTGCCAGCCAAAGACAGCCTCAAGAGACCCAGTACTTC. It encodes CASQRQPQETQYF.